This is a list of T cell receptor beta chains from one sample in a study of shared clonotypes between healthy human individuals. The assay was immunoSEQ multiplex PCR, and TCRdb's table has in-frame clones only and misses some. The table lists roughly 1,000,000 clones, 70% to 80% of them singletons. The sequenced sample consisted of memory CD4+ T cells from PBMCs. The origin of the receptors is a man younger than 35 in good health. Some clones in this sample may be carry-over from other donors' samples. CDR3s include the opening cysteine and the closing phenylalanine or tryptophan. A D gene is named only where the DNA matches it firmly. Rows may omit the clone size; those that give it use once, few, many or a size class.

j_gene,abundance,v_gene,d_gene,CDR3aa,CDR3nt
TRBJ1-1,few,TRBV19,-,CASSAQVLNTEAFF,TGTGCCAGTAGCGCACAGGTCCTGAACACTGAAGCTTTCTTT
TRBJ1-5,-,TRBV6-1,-,CASSVGLGQYQPQHF,TGTGCCAGCAGTGTAGGCCTGGGACAATACCAGCCCCAGCATTTT
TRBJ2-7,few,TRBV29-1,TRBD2,CSAWGGLAGGQYEQYF,TGCAGCGCTTGGGGGGGACTAGCGGGAGGACAGTACGAGCAGTACTTC
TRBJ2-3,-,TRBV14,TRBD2,CASSRRLAGSTDTQYF,TGTGCCAGCAGCCGTCGACTAGCGGGAAGCACAGATACGCAGTATTTT
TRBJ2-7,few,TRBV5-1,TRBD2,CASSSAGVVYEQYF,TGCGCCAGCAGCTCAGCGGGAGTCGTCTACGAGCAGTACTTC
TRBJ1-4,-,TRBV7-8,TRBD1,CASSQRTGVEKLFF,TGTGCCAGCAGCCAGCGGACAGGGGTGGAAAAACTGTTTTTT
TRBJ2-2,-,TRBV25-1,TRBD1,CASSELGQGSGELFF,TGTGCCAGCAGTGAATTGGGACAGGGCTCCGGGGAGCTGTTTTTT
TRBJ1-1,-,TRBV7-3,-,CASSLVPGAANTEAFF,TGTGCCAGCAGCTTAGTTCCGGGGGCCGCGAACACTGAAGCTTTCTTT
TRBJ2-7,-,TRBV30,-,CAWSRTPRGYEQYF,TGTGCCTGGAGCCGTACGCCCAGGGGTTACGAGCAGTACTTC
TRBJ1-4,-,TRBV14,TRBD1,CASSRDRSGEKLFF,TGTGCCAGCAGCCGGGACAGGTCGGGAGAAAAACTGTTTTTT
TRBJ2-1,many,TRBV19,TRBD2,CASSISGGPSEQFF,TGTGCCAGTAGTATTTCGGGAGGGCCGAGTGAGCAGTTCTTC
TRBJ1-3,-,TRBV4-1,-,CASSRVGENTIYF,TGCGCCAGCAGCCGGGTAGGAGAAAACACCATATATTTT
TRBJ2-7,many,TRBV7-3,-,CASSFGRNSYEQYF,TGTGCCAGCAGCTTCGGGCGGAACTCCTACGAGCAGTACTTC
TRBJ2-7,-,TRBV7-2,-,CATASSSYEQYF,TGTGCCACGGCCTCCAGCTCCTACGAGCAGTACTTC
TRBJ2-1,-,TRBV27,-,CASSFRRTNEQFF,TGTGCCAGCAGTTTCCGTAGGACCAATGAGCAGTTCTTC
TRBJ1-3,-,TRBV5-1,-,CASSGQQGLGNTIYF,TGCGCCAGCAGCGGCCAGCAGGGACTAGGAAACACCATATATTTT
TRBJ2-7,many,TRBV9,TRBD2,CASSLGTSGRRRSYEQYF,TGTGCCAGCAGCCTGGGGACTAGCGGGAGGAGGCGCTCCTACGAGCAGTACTTC
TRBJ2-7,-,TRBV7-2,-,CASSWDDGTEQYF,TGTGCCAGCAGCTGGGACGATGGGACCGAGCAGTACTTC
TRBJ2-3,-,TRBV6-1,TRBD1,CASIRDRGRADTQYF,TGTGCCAGTATACGGGACAGGGGGCGGGCAGATACGCAGTATTTT
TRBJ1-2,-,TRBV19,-,CASRPTVGYGYTF,TGTGCCAGTAGGCCGACAGTCGGCTATGGCTACACCTTC
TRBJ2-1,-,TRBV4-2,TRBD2,CASSQASLAGGHEQFF,TGTGCCAGCAGCCAAGCTTCACTAGCGGGAGGCCATGAGCAGTTCTTC
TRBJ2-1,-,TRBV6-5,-,CASSYSDSADEQFF,TGTGCCAGCAGTTACTCTGATAGCGCCGATGAGCAGTTCTTC
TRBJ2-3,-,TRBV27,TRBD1,CASTSGTGLDTQYF,TGTGCCAGCACTTCCGGGACAGGGTTGGATACGCAGTATTTT
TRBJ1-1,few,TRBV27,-,CASSFVGETEAFF,TGTGCCAGCAGTTTTGTGGGCGAGACTGAAGCTTTCTTT
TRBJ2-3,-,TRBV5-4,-,CASNTQKDSGGDTQYF,TGTGCCAGCAATACCCAAAAGGACTCAGGCGGAGATACGCAGTATTTT
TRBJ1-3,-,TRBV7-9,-,CASSLGQSGNTIYF,TGTGCCAGCAGCTTAGGACAGAGTGGAAACACCATATATTTT
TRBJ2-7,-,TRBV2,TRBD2,CASSPLAGNSYEQYF,TGTGCCAGCAGTCCTCTAGCGGGAAACTCCTACGAGCAGTACTTC
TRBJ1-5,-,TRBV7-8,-,CASSLASGGRGGRNQPQHF,TGTGCCAGCAGCTTAGCTAGTGGTGGTCGGGGAGGACGCAATCAGCCCCAGCATTTT
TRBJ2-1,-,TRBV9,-,CASSVSANSYNEQFF,TGTGCCAGCAGCGTGAGCGCCAACTCCTACAATGAGCAGTTCTTC
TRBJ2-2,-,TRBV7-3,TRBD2,CASSSAGVELFF,TGTGCCAGCAGCTCCGCGGGAGTGGAGCTGTTTTTT
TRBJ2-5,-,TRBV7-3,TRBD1,CASSLTGTGQGETQYF,TGTGCCAGCAGCTTAACGGGAACGGGACAGGGAGAGACCCAGTACTTC
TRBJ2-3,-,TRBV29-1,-,CSHVGDKYTDTQYF,TGCAGCCACGTTGGGGACAAATACACAGATACGCAGTATTTT
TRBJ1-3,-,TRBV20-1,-,CSARARNTIYF,TGCAGTGCTAGGGCTCGGAACACCATATATTTT
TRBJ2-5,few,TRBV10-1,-,CASNLEQETQYF,TGCGCCAGCAACTTGGAACAAGAGACCCAGTACTTC
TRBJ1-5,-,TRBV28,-,CASSAPGQTQHF,TGTGCCAGCAGCGCCCCTGGACAGACCCAGCATTTT
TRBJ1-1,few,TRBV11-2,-,CASSLRDSTSNTEAFF,TGTGCCAGCAGCCTCCGGGACTCCACATCGAACACTGAAGCTTTCTTT
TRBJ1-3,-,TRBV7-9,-,CASSPRKVSGNTIYF,TGTGCCAGCAGCCCCAGAAAGGTTTCTGGAAACACCATATATTTT
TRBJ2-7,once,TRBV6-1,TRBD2,CASSEVGTSAEQYF,TGTGCCAGCAGTGAAGTGGGGACTAGTGCCGAGCAGTACTTC
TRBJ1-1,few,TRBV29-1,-,CSVVADRNTEAFF,TGCAGCGTTGTTGCAGACCGGAACACTGAAGCTTTCTTT
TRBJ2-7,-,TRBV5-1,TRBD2,CASNLGTSGTYEQYF,TGCGCCAGCAACCTGGGGACTAGCGGTACCTACGAGCAGTACTTC
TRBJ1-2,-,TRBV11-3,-,CASSDSGQGYTF,TGTGCCAGCAGCGATAGCGGCCAGGGCTACACCTTC
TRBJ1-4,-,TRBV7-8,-,CASRQGPANEKLFF,TGTGCCAGCAGGCAGGGCCCGGCTAATGAAAAACTGTTTTTT
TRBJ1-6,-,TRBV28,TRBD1,CASRGQGAYNSPLHF,TGTGCCAGCAGGGGCCAGGGGGCCTATAATTCACCCCTCCACTTT
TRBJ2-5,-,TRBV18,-,CASSPPEGLVGTQYF,TGTGCCAGCTCACCACCGGAAGGCCTGGTTGGGACCCAGTACTTC
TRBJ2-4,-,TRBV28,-,CASSLPGAKNIQYF,TGTGCCAGCAGTTTACCGGGTGCCAAAAACATTCAGTACTTC
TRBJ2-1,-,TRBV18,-,CASSPPETLGSEQFF,TGTGCCAGCTCACCCCCGGAAACACTCGGAAGTGAGCAGTTCTTC
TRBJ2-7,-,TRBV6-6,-,CASSPRQGYEQYF,TGTGCCAGCAGCCCCCGGCAGGGCTACGAGCAGTACTTC
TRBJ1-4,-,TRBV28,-,CASSTVLPTTNEKLFF,TGTGCCAGCAGCACAGTGCTCCCTACAACTAATGAAAAACTGTTTTTT
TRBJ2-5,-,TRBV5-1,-,CASSSQGWETQYF,TGCGCCAGCAGCTCACAGGGTTGGGAGACCCAGTACTTC
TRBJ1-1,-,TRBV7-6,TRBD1,CASSLRSRGQGRLGTEAFF,TGTGCCAGCAGCTTAAGATCGCGGGGACAGGGACGTTTGGGGACTGAAGCTTTCTTT
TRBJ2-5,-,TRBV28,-,CASSAAGGLWETQYF,TGTGCCAGCAGCGCCGCCGGGGGGCTTTGGGAGACCCAGTACTTC
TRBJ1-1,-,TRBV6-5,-,CASSYSRGVGTEAFF,TGTGCCAGCAGTTACTCGAGAGGGGTGGGCACTGAAGCTTTCTTT
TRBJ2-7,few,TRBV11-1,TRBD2,CASRLAGTYEQYF,TGTGCCAGTCGACTAGCGGGGACCTACGAGCAGTACTTC
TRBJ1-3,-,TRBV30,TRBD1,CAWSPWGGTGGYTIYF,TGTGCCTGGAGTCCATGGGGCGGGACAGGGGGGTACACCATATATTTT
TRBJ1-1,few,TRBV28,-,CASSLVGFNTEAFF,TGTGCCAGCAGTTTAGTAGGTTTTAACACTGAAGCTTTCTTT
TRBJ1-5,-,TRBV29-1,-,CSARPTTGKNPQHF,TGCAGCGCTCGTCCTACGACGGGGAAGAATCCCCAGCATTTT
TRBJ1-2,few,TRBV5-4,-,CASSPDSNYGYTF,TGTGCCAGCAGCCCCGACAGCAACTATGGCTACACCTTC
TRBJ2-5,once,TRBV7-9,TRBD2,CASSLMASGRAGETQYF,TGTGCCAGCAGCTTAATGGCTAGCGGGAGGGCCGGGGAGACCCAGTACTTC
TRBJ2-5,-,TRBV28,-,CASSSDSFWMETQYF,TGTGCCAGCAGTTCAGACAGTTTCTGGATGGAGACCCAGTACTTC